This T cell receptor (beta chain) derives from a study of cytomegalovirus exposure and HLA in healthy donors. Whole-study findings and limits: A later analysis linked a missense DCLRE1C variant to TCR beta V- and J-gene trimming. Sequences of the TCR beta chain were said to predict the HLA-A and HLA-B alleles of most subjects accurately.

The primer mix had 60 Vbeta and 13 Jbeta primers. Assay used: immunoSEQ multiplex PCR; TCRdb lists only in-frame clones, some missing. The repertoire has some 100,000 clones, about 85% of them found once; the top ten carry less than 5%. Healthy bone marrow donors made up the donors. At sampling all donors were nominally healthy, likely with unrecorded immune exposures. On this clone itself: Its antigen is unidentified.

The source of this sequence is a man aged 30 to 45 in good health and CMV-seronegative. The sequenced sample was PBMCs.

In DNA, the CDR3 is TGTGCCAGCAGTTTTACGGGAGAGTTGCCCGATGAGCAGTTCTTC. Translation: CASSFTGELPDEQFF. This chain uses TRBV27 with TRBJ2-1; D is possibly TRBD2 (6 bases). The V end was cut by 3 bases, the J end by 8 bases, with 17 bases between. This CDR3 contains 15 residues. Germline V CDR1 and CDR2: MNHEY, SMNVEV (reference sequence).